Listed below are T cell receptor beta chains from one sample, sequenced in a study of T cell repertoires in cytomegalovirus infection. For these TCRs, the target antigens are not known. MiXCR, applied by TCRdb to the reads, yields one record per CDR3 protein. The profile shows over 250,000 distinct CDR3 sequences, 22% of them singletons. The specimen was cultured PBMCs, collected from culture after CMV antigen stimulation. The receptors derive from a human donor in good health (CMV status not recorded). Some clones in this sample may be carry-over from other donors' samples. Each CDR3 is given with its conserved first and last residue. A D gene is named only where the DNA matches it firmly. The size of a clone is reported for some rows only, either as once, few or many, or as a class for expanded clones.

D gene	V gene	clone size	J gene	CDR3 protein	CDR3 DNA
.	TRBV7-6	few	TRBJ1-2	CASSPIQGDNYGYTF	TGTGCCAGCAGCCCCATACAGGGAGATAACTATGGCTACACCTTC
TRBD2	TRBV5-8	.	TRBJ2-7	CASSLITSGSYEQYF	TGTGCCAGCAGCTTGATCACGAGCGGGAGCTACGAGCAGTACTTC
.	TRBV7-9	many	TRBJ2-5	CASSLAVGQLETQYF	TGTGCCAGCAGCTTAGCGGTAGGGCAACTGGAGACCCAGTACTTC
.	TRBV6-6	many	TRBJ2-1	CASTDYNEQFF	TGTGCCAGCACCGATTACAATGAGCAGTTCTTC
.	TRBV20-1	.	TRBJ2-7	CSARHSLEGSYEQYF	TGCAGTGCTAGACATAGCCTAGAGGGATCCTACGAGCAGTACTTC
.	TRBV11-3	.	TRBJ1-1	CASSQGRLNTEAFF	TGTGCCAGCAGCCAGGGACGGTTGAACACTGAAGCTTTCTTT
.	TRBV2	few	TRBJ2-5	CASSVNALGETQYF	TGTGCCAGCAGCGTCAACGCATTGGGGGAGACCCAGTACTTC
TRBD1	TRBV7-6	few	TRBJ1-1	CASSRDSFEAFF	TGTGCCAGCAGCAGGGACAGTTTTGAAGCTTTCTTT
TRBD1	TRBV6-6	.	TRBJ1-3	CASRVTGDGGNTIYF	TGTGCCAGCAGGGTAACAGGGGACGGTGGAAACACCATATATTTT
TRBD2	TRBV14	many	TRBJ2-5	CASSRAGSETQETQYF	TGTGCCAGCAGCCGAGCGGGGTCCGAAACTCAAGAGACCCAGTACTTC
TRBD1	TRBV13	.	TRBJ1-2	CASSALPQGAYGYTF	TGTGCCAGCAGCGCCTTACCCCAGGGGGCCTATGGCTACACCTTC
TRBD2	TRBV4-3	.	TRBJ2-3	CASSQVGLAGTDTQYF	TGCGCCAGCAGCCAAGTGGGGCTAGCGGGCACAGATACGCAGTATTTT
.	TRBV7-2	many	TRBJ1-5	CASSLARASNQPQHF	TGTGCCAGCAGCTTAGCCAGGGCTAGCAATCAGCCCCAGCATTTT
.	TRBV7-9	.	TRBJ2-3	CASSRAESTDTQYF	TGTGCCAGCAGCCGAGCGGAAAGCACAGATACGCAGTATTTT
.	TRBV4-1	few	TRBJ1-1	CASSPLGHLEAFF	TGCGCCAGCAGCCCACTGGGACACCTTGAAGCTTTCTTT
TRBD1	TRBV27	.	TRBJ2-7	CASSLLPGQGLDREQYF	TGTGCCAGCAGTCTACTACCCGGACAGGGTCTCGACCGCGAGCAGTACTTC
.	TRBV7-9	few	TRBJ1-1	CASRGREANTEAFF	TGTGCCAGCAGGGGAAGGGAGGCGAACACTGAAGCTTTCTTT
.	TRBV6-1	many	TRBJ2-1	CASSPGRGRYNEQFF	TGTGCCAGCAGTCCTGGGAGGGGGCGCTACAATGAGCAGTTCTTC
.	TRBV5-5	.	TRBJ1-1	CASSPSGVENTEAFF	TGTGCCAGCAGCCCATCAGGGGTAGAGAACACTGAAGCTTTCTTT